The 26 T cell receptor beta chains presented below share a single source sample, sequenced in a study of T-cell memory formation after mild COVID-19. TCRdb reprocessed the 5' RACE reads with MiXCR, giving one entry per CDR3 protein. The data hold more than 150,000 distinct CDR3 sequences, with under 14% observed a single time. Sequenced input: PBMCs or a T cell subset sorted from them (not recorded which). These receptors came from a man younger than 35 who had mild COVID-19 (a few samples of this study predate the infection). Cell type and time point are not known.

The J gene is TRBJ1-2, the V gene TRBV6-5; perhaps TRBD1 as D (6 bases). The CDR3 is 13 amino acids. CDR1 and CDR2 from the germline V gene are MNHEY and SVGAGI. Trimming removed 2 bases at V and 5 bases at J, with 9 bases between. CDR3 nucleotides: TGTGCCAGCAGTTACCTTGGACAGTATGGCTACACCTTC. This translates into CASSYLGQYGYTF.

The chain links TRBV2 to TRBJ2-3, with D perhaps being TRBD1 or TRBD2 (5 bases each). The germline V gene has CDR1 SNHLY and CDR2 FYNNEI. V lost 7 bases and J lost 5, with 13 bases in between. There are 13 residues in the CDR3. DNA for the CDR3: TGTGCCAGCAATGTCAGGGCGGGAGATACGCAGTATTTT. This translates into CASNVRAGDTQYF.

This chain uses TRBV20-1 with TRBJ2-5; no clear D. Trimming left V 5 bases short and J 7 bases short, with 17 bases between. The CDR3 is 13 amino acids. Germline lookup yields CDR1 DFQATT and CDR2 SNEGSKA (reference sequence). In DNA, the CDR3 is TGCAGTGCTGTACGGTGGTCTTCTCGGACCCAGTACTTC. Amino acids: CSAVRWSSRTQYF.

The rearrangement joins TRBV20-1 to TRBJ1-4, with 8 bases fitting TRBD1. Germline CDR1 reads DFQATT; CDR2 reads SNEGSKA (reference sequence). The CDR3 is made up of 13 amino acids. The V gene end was trimmed by 5 bases and the J gene end by 8 bases; junction bases not matched to a gene: 7. The CDR3 loop reads CSAPRGLGEKLFF. CDR3 DNA: TGCAGTGCTCCCAGGGGGCTCGGGGAAAAACTGTTTTTT.

This clonotype was observed a few times. The chain has TRBV20-1 and TRBJ2-3, with 12 bases that match TRBD2. This CDR3 is built from 16 residues. V was pared by 5 bases and J by 5 bases, with 11 bases of the junction left unmatched. Looked up from germline, CDR1 is DFQATT and CDR2 is SNEGSKA (reference sequence). This chain's CDR3 is CSAPMLAGGPKDTQYF. CDR3 DNA: TGCAGTGCTCCTATGCTAGCGGGGGGGCCAAAAGATACGCAGTATTTT.

The V call is TRBV2, the J call TRBJ2-3; D not certain. V lost 4 bases and J 0 bases, leaving 8 bases between the germline ends. Per germline, CDR1 SNHLY and CDR2 FYNNEI. The CDR3 is 14 amino acids. The CDR3 loop is CASSASTSTDTQYF. CDR3 bases: TGTGCCAGCAGTGCCAGCACAAGCACAGATACGCAGTATTTT.

The CDR3 region is CSARADAWGHNEQFF. The CDR3 nucleotides read TGCAGTGCTAGAGCGGATGCGTGGGGCCACAATGAGCAGTTCTTC. The chain combines TRBV20-1 with TRBJ2-1; a possible D gene is TRBD1 (5 bases). The CDR3 extends over 15 amino acids. V lost 1 base to trimming and J lost 5 bases, with 15 bases between them. The germline gives CDR1 DFQATT, CDR2 SNEGSKA (reference sequence).

The V call is TRBV7-9, the J call TRBJ1-6; D is possibly TRBD1 (5 bases). Trimming pared 3 bases from V and 10 bases from J, leaving 13 bases between. The CDR3 consists of 14 residues. In germline, CDR1 is SEHNR, CDR2 FQNEAQ (reference sequence). This CDR3 reads CASSFSGGGSPLHF. In DNA form, the CDR3 reads TGTGCCAGCAGCTTCTCTGGGGGAGGCTCACCCCTCCACTTT. The entire variable domain, with the rest obtained from reference TRBV7-9 and TRBJ1-6, is as follows: DTGVSQNPRHKITKRGQNVTFRCDPISEHNRLYWYRQTLGQGPEFLTYFQNEAQLEKSRLLSDRFSAERPKGSFSTLEIQRTEQGDSAMYLCASSFSGGGSPLHFGNGTRLTVT.

The chain combines TRBV7-3 with TRBJ2-1; TRBD1 matches at 9 bases. Germline CDR1 is SGHTA and CDR2 is FQGTGA. The CDR3 length is 15 residues. V lost 5 bases and J lost 5; bases outside the gene matches: 7. This CDR3 is CASSVSGTGNNEQFF. CDR3 nucleotides: TGTGCCAGCAGCGTATCCGGGACAGGGAACAATGAGCAGTTCTTC.

This clonotype occurred many times. This chain uses TRBV12-3 or TRBV12-4 with TRBJ2-7; weak D call: TRBD1 (6 bases). The CDR3 has 14 residues. Trimming cost V 5 bases and J 6 bases, with 17 bases left between them. The CDR3 nucleotides are TGTGCCAGCAGTACCTCTGGACAACAGGGCGAGCAGTACTTC. Translated: CASSTSGQQGEQYF.

In this sample, this clonotype turned up many times. This chain uses TRBV19 with TRBJ1-1; 11 nucleotides line up with TRBD1. This CDR3 has 16 residues. After removal of 6 bases from V and 1 base from J, the junction contained 7 bases not matched to a gene. Germline V gives CDR1 LNHDA, CDR2 SQIVND (reference sequence). Here the CDR3 reads CASRGGTGGPNTEAFF. DNA of the CDR3: TGTGCCAGTAGAGGGGGGACAGGGGGGCCGAACACTGAAGCTTTCTTT.

This clonotype was counted only a few times. The rearrangement links TRBV20-1 to TRBJ1-4, with D unclear. The germline V gene encodes CDR1 DFQATT and CDR2 SNEGSKA (reference sequence). V was shortened by 0 bases and J by 6 bases, with 11 bases between the two germline ends. This CDR3 has 14 residues. CDR3 nucleotides: TGCAGTGCTAGAGAAGCAGTGGAGGATGAAAAACTGTTTTTT. This translates into CSAREAVEDEKLFF.

This clonotype was observed a few times. The V gene is TRBV28, the J gene TRBJ2-5; 8 positions match TRBD1. The trim removed 8 bases at V and 5 bases at J, leaving 16 bases unmatched. Germline CDR1 MDHEN, CDR2 SYDVKM. This CDR3 has 16 residues. Here the CDR3 reads CASATAATGDFETQYF. The CDR3 DNA is TGTGCCAGCGCCACCGCCGCGACAGGGGACTTTGAGACCCAGTACTTC.

The chain links TRBV3-1 to TRBJ1-1; D ambiguous. Germline assignment: CDR1 LGHDT and CDR2 YNNKEL (reference sequence). The CDR3 spans 12 residues. V gave up 2 bases and J gave up 7 bases, with 8 bases separating them. This CDR3 is CASSQYTGEAFF. The CDR3 DNA reads TGTGCCAGCAGCCAATATACCGGTGAAGCTTTCTTT.

The chain is built from TRBV5-1 and TRBJ2-7, with 8 bases aligning to TRBD1. CDR3 size: 14 residues. The J segment lost 7 bases and the V segment lost 3 bases, leaving 9 bases of the junction unmatched. Per the germline V gene, CDR1 is SGHRS and CDR2 is YFSETQ. For the CDR3, the DNA is TGCGCCAGCAGCTATGGTCCAGGGGGCGAAGAGCAGTACGTC. Amino acid sequence: CASSYGPGGEEQYV.

This clonotype turned up a few times. The chain links TRBV6-5 to TRBJ2-1; TRBD1 aligns across 7 bases. J gave up 6 bases and V 2 bases, and 7 bases lay outside the gene matches. Germline values: CDR1 MNHEY, CDR2 SVGAGI. This CDR3 spans 15 amino acids. CDR3 nucleotides: TGTGCCAGCAGTTACCTAGGGGGCATTATCAATGAGCAGTTCTTC. This encodes CASSYLGGIINEQFF.

This clonotype was recorded many times. This chain uses TRBV9 with TRBJ1-4; the D gene is possibly TRBD1 (5 bases). V lost 2 bases, J lost 6 bases, and 11 bases lay in between. From germline, CDR1 is SGDLS and CDR2 YYNGEE. This CDR3 has 14 residues. The CDR3 bases are TGTGCCAGCAGCGTTTCTCAGGGAGATGAAAAACTGTTTTTT. It specifies CASSVSQGDEKLFF.

This clonotype has ten or more counts. The CDR3 DNA follows: TGCAGCGTTGAGTTAGGGGACGATACGCAGTATTTT. It yields the protein CSVELGDDTQYF. The rearrangement links TRBV29-1 to TRBJ2-3; tentatively, D is TRBD1 or TRBD2 (5 bases each). Trimming cost V 3 bases and J 6 bases, with 10 bases left between them. Per the germline V gene, CDR1 is SQVTM and CDR2 is ANQGSEA. This CDR3 is built from 12 residues.

The rearrangement links TRBV4-3 to TRBJ1-2; the D is unclear. Germline CDR1 reads LGHNA; CDR2 reads YSLEER. This CDR3 comprises 15 residues. V was trimmed by 2 bases and J by 4 bases, leaving 14 bases between them. The CDR3 region is CASSQPGDPTYGYTF. CDR3 bases: TGCGCCAGCAGCCAACCAGGAGATCCGACCTATGGCTACACCTTC.

The chain is built from TRBV9 and TRBJ2-3; TRBD2 agrees at 15 bases. Germline V gene lookup returns CDR1 SGDLS and CDR2 YYNGEE. V shed 4 bases and J 0 bases; nucleotides not matched to a gene: 6. There are 18 residues in the CDR3. The CDR3 DNA reads as TGTGCCAGCAGCCTCGGGACTAGCGGGGGGAAGAGCACAGATACGCAGTATTTT. This encodes CASSLGTSGGKSTDTQYF.

The CDR3 loop reads CASSFEGDSTDTQYF. CDR3 coding DNA: TGTGCCAGCAGCTTCGAGGGGGATAGCACAGATACGCAGTATTTT. The chain couples TRBV7-2 to TRBJ2-3; weak D call: TRBD1 (6 bases). The CDR3 totals 15 residues. Trimming took off 3 bases at V and 0 bases at J, with 10 bases between the two ends. Germline CDR1 and CDR2: SGHTA and FQGNSA.

This clonotype showed up just a few times. The rearrangement uses TRBV7-2 and TRBJ2-3; D may match TRBD1 or TRBD2 (5 bases each). The CDR3 consists of 15 residues. Germline CDR1 is SGHTA and CDR2 is FQGNSA. Trimming pared 4 bases from V and 4 bases from J, leaving 15 bases between. The CDR3 DNA sequence: TGTGCCAGCAGCTGGGCTAGAGGGGTTGCAGATACGCAGTATTTT. Its protein product is CASSWARGVADTQYF.

This clonotype showed up many times. The chain couples TRBV12-3 or TRBV12-4 to TRBJ2-7, with D perhaps assigned TRBD1 or TRBD2 (5 bases each). The CDR3 has 14 amino acids. Trimming removed 3 bases from V and 4 bases from J, with 13 bases in between. The CDR3 DNA follows: TGTGCCAGCAGTTTGGGGCAGGACTTATACGAGCAGTACTTC. Residues: CASSLGQDLYEQYF.

This clonotype occurred many times. J is TRBJ1-5 and V is TRBV7-2; 10 bases align to TRBD1. The V gene end was trimmed by 4 bases and the J gene end by 11 bases; junction bases not matched to a gene: 2. CDR1 SGHTA and CDR2 FQGNSA come from the germline V gene. CDR3 size: 12 residues. The CDR3 here is CASSWTGGAQHF. CDR3 sequence (DNA): TGTGCCAGCAGCTGGACAGGGGGAGCCCAGCATTTT.

This clonotype has only a few counts. The V and J genes are TRBV5-1 and TRBJ1-4; D unclear. The CDR3 has 13 amino acids. The V gene lost 4 bases and the J gene lost 6 bases, with 10 bases spanning the gap. CDR1 is SGHRS and CDR2 is YFSETQ in the germline V gene. DNA for the CDR3: TGCGCCAGCAGCGGAACGTGGGATGAAAAACTGTTTTTT. Protein product: CASSGTWDEKLFF. Together with reference TRBV5-1 and TRBJ1-4, the CDR3 gives the full variable domain: KAGVTQTPRYLIKTRGQQVTLSCSPISGHRSVSWYQQTPGQGLQFLFEYFSETQRNKGNFPGRFSGRQFSNSRSEMNVSTLELGDSALYLCASSGTWDEKLFFGSGTQLSVL.

This clonotype has a handful of counts. This sequence joins TRBV9 and TRBJ2-5; D is ambiguous. The CDR3 spans 15 residues. The germline V gene has CDR1 SGDLS and CDR2 YYNGEE. Trimming shortened V by 0 bases and J by 5 bases, and 14 bases separated the two germline ends. In DNA, the CDR3 is TGTGCCAGCAGCGTAGGTGGTGCAACTCAGGAGACCCAGTACTTC. Its protein is CASSVGGATQETQYF. The whole variable domain, remainder taken from reference TRBV9 and TRBJ2-5, is DSGVTQTPKHLITATGQRVTLRCSPRSGDLSVYWYQQSLDQGLQFLIQYYNGEERAKGNILERFSAQQFPDLHSELNLSSLELGDSALYFCASSVGGATQETQYFGPGTRLLVL.